Listed here are 14 T cell receptor beta chains from one sample, sequenced in a study of immune evolution from preneoplasia to lung adenocarcinoma. The repertoire was sequenced with immunoSEQ multiplex PCR; TCRdb's copy has only in-frame clones and lacks some. The sample includes about 8,600 clones, about three quarters of them seen just once. Specimen: FFPE lung adenocarcinoma in situ tissue. These receptors originate from a person aged 60 to 85 with lung adenocarcinoma.

The rearrangement joins TRBV2 to TRBJ2-1; 8 bases line up with TRBD2. Per germline, CDR1 SNHLY and CDR2 FYNNEI. J was trimmed by 7 bases and V by 11 bases; bases with no gene match: 4. This CDR3 has 11 residues. The CDR3 DNA reads TGTGCCTCCCAGCGGGGGAATGAGCAGTTCTTC. This codes for CASQRGNEQFF.

This chain connects TRBV2 to TRBJ2-3; D uncertain. V was pared by 6 bases and J by 2 bases, with 12 bases between. This CDR3 contains 14 residues. The germline CDR1 and CDR2 sequences are SNHLY and FYNNEI. In DNA form, the CDR3 reads TGTGCCAGCAGCCGGGCTCTACACACAGATACGCAGTATTTT. It yields the protein CASSRALHTDTQYF.

The chain carries TRBV5-6 and TRBJ1-5, with D possibly matching TRBD1 (6 bases). Germline V gene data show CDR1 as SGHDT and CDR2 as YYEEEE. This CDR3 region has 19 residues. The germline V and J ends were trimmed by 1 base and 0 bases, with 20 bases remaining between them. CDR3 loop: CASSLKGRGRKYSNQPQHF. The CDR3 DNA reads TGTGCCAGCAGCTTGAAAGGACGGGGGCGCAAATATAGCAATCAGCCCCAGCATTTT.

V gene TRBV6-9 combines with J gene TRBJ2-5, with 10 nucleotides matching TRBD2. CDR3 length: 15 residues. The V segment lost 7 bases and the J segment 5 bases; nucleotides outside the gene matches: 10. Germline V gene sequence: CDR1 MNHGY, CDR2 SVAAGI. CDR3 region: CASNKRPSGGETQYF. The CDR3 DNA is TGTGCCAGCAATAAACGGCCTAGCGGGGGTGAGACCCAGTACTTC.

This chain links TRBV5-4 with TRBJ1-1; D unresolved. The germline gives CDR1 SGHNT, CDR2 YYREEE (reference sequence). The CDR3 runs to 12 residues. The V and J ends lost 0 bases and 0 bases respectively, with 0 bases between them. In DNA, the CDR3 is TGTGCCAGCAGCTTGGTGAACACTGAAGCTTTCTTT. It is translated as CASSLVNTEAFF. The full variable domain, completed using reference TRBV5-4 and TRBJ1-1, is ETGVTQSPTHLIKTRGQQVTLRCSSQSGHNTVSWYQQALGQGPQFIFQYYREEENGRGNFPPRFSGLQFPNYSSELNVNALELDDSALYLCASSLVNTEAFFGQGTRLTVV.

This rearrangement joins TRBV7-6 to TRBJ2-3; possibly TRBD2 for D (6 bases). The germline gives CDR1 SGHVS, CDR2 FNYEAQ. V gave up 1 base and J gave up 2 bases, with 22 bases separating them. The CDR3 is 19 residues long. DNA for the CDR3: TGTGCCAGCAGCTTAGTATCTTACCGGCGGGGACGAAACACAGATACGCAGTATTTT. It specifies CASSLVSYRRGRNTDTQYF.

The rearrangement uses TRBV5-6 and TRBJ1-2; D unclear. This CDR3 region has 14 residues. In germline, CDR1 is SGHDT, CDR2 YYEEEE. V shed 1 base and J shed 2 bases, with 9 bases lying between them. The CDR3 region has the DNA TGTGCCAGCAGCTTGTTTGACACCAACTATGGCTACACCTTC. Protein product: CASSLFDTNYGYTF.

The V and J genes are TRBV4-2 and TRBJ2-2; 7 nucleotides agree with TRBD2. With V trimmed by 1 base and J by 1 base, 3 bases remained unmatched. The CDR3 has 16 amino acids. Germline CDR1 is LGHNA and CDR2 is YNFKEQ. CDR3 in amino acids: CASSQVTSVNTGELFF. DNA for the CDR3: TGTGCCAGCAGCCAAGTCACTAGCGTGAACACCGGGGAGCTGTTTTTT.

This chain links TRBV4-1 with TRBJ2-1; TRBD2 agrees at 10 bases. J gave up 3 bases and V 0 bases, and 8 bases lay outside the gene matches. CDR1 and CDR2 (germline): MGHRA, YSYEKL. CDR3 length equals 18 residues. The CDR3 is CASSQDFSSGGLYNEQFF. The DNA of the CDR3 is TGCGCCAGCAGCCAAGACTTTTCTAGCGGGGGTCTCTACAATGAGCAGTTCTTC.

The genes are TRBV10-3 and TRBJ1-1; a weak D match, TRBD1 (6 bases). CDR3 size: 14 residues. The germline V gene has CDR1 ENHRY and CDR2 SYGVKD. V gave up 5 bases and J gave up 4 bases, with 14 bases separating them. The CDR3 protein is CAISLKGGGTEAFF. In DNA form, the CDR3 reads TGTGCCATCAGTCTCAAGGGGGGGGGCACTGAAGCTTTCTTT.

V gene TRBV9 combines with J gene TRBJ1-5; D gene ambiguous. The germline V gene encodes CDR1 SGDLS and CDR2 YYNGEE. V was cut by 3 bases and J by 5 bases, with 15 bases left in between. The CDR3 has 15 amino acids. The DNA for the CDR3 is TGTGCCAGCAGCGAGGGTCTTAGACGGCATCAGCCCCAGCATTTT. Amino acids: CASSEGLRRHQPQHF.

The CDR3 bases are TGTGCCAGCAGCGTGAGACTAGCAAGTAATGAGCAGTTCTTC. Encoded protein: CASSVRLASNEQFF. This chain joins TRBV9 and TRBJ2-1, with 7 bases matching TRBD2. V was clipped by 2 bases and J by 7 bases; unmatched bases: 6. Germline V gives CDR1 SGDLS, CDR2 YYNGEE. This CDR3 region has 14 residues.

This chain links TRBV2 with TRBJ2-3, with TRBD2 matching 8 bases. Per germline, CDR1 SNHLY and CDR2 FYNNEI. The CDR3 runs to 14 residues. The V gene end was trimmed by 9 bases and the J gene end by 4 bases; junction bases not matched to a gene: 9. The CDR3 DNA reads as TGTGCCAGTAGGCGGGGGGAGGGCGCAGATACGCAGTATTTT. It codes for CASRRGEGADTQYF.

J is TRBJ2-2 and V is TRBV5-1; a possible D gene is TRBD1 (5 bases). The CDR3 covers 14 residues. V was cut by 2 bases and J by 5 bases, with 10 bases left in between. Per the germline V gene, CDR1 is SGHRS and CDR2 is YFSETQ. The CDR3 region has the DNA TGCGCCAGCAGCTTAAAGTCAGGGACCGGGGAGCTGTTTTTT. Translation gives CASSLKSGTGELFF.